This T cell receptor (beta chain) was captured in a study of T cells in Graves' hyperthyroidism and ophthalmopathy. Notes on the study in general: Ophthalmopathy was model-predicted a median around 6.1 months pre-onset.

Authors of the study amplified TCR beta CDR3 regions from RNA transcripts. A first-round RT-PCR of the TCR CDR3 used the HTBI primer set. One entry per CDR3 protein, called by TCRdb with MiXCR from the multiplex PCR reads. The data contain roughly 530,000 distinct CDR3 sequences, more than 15% of them singletons. About this clonotype itself: The antigen remains unidentified.

The receptor comes from a woman aged 18-30 years with Graves' ophthalmopathy. Sequencing was done on a sample of blood.

CDR3 nucleotides: TGTGCCAGCAGCTTGGGACTAGCGGGAGGGGTAACCTACGAGCAGTACTTC. It codes for CASSLGLAGGVTYEQYF. The rearrangement joins TRBV5-4 to TRBJ2-7; the match to TRBD2 covers 14 bases. Trimming took 0 bases from V and 2 from J; bases not matched to a gene: 4. Per the germline V gene, CDR1 is SGHNT and CDR2 is YYREEE (reference sequence). The CDR3 is 17 residues long.